Below are 23 T cell receptor beta chains sequenced from a single sample in a study of T-cell memory formation after mild COVID-19. In TCRdb, the 5' RACE reads were re-called with MiXCR into one record per CDR3 protein. The table shows roughly 510,000 distinct CDR3 sequences, with 15% to 20% occurring only once. The specimen was PBMCs or a T cell subset sorted from them (not recorded which). The receptors originated from an adult woman who had mild COVID-19 (a few samples of this study predate the infection). Cell type and time point are not known.

This chain joins TRBV11-2 and TRBJ2-2, with 7 bases that match TRBD1. V was pared by 4 bases and J by 3 bases, with 5 bases of the junction left unmatched. The CDR3 extends over 15 amino acids. Germline assignment: CDR1 SGHAT and CDR2 FQNNGV. The CDR3 here is CASSYGQDYTGELFF. DNA for the CDR3: TGTGCCAGCAGCTACGGACAGGACTACACCGGGGAGCTGTTTTTT.

V is TRBV13 and J is TRBJ1-1, with no clear D. The length of the CDR3 is 14 residues. Trimming stripped 5 bases from V and 5 bases from J, with 15 bases between. CDR1 is PRHDT, CDR2 FYEKMQ, per germline (reference sequence). Here the CDR3 reads CASSIGIRSTEAFF. CDR3 sequence (DNA): TGTGCCAGCAGCATCGGGATACGGTCGACTGAAGCTTTCTTT.

The count of this clonotype is one. The CDR3 protein is CASSHGQGGNTEAFF. Here the CDR3 DNA reads TGCGCCAGCAGCCACGGACAGGGTGGGAACACTGAAGCTTTCTTT. The chain has TRBV4-1 and TRBJ1-1; 8 bases match TRBD1. The CDR3 totals 15 residues. V was pared by 3 bases and J by 1 base, with 4 bases of the junction left unmatched. From germline, CDR1 is MGHRA and CDR2 YSYEKL.

The chain combines TRBV10-3 with TRBJ1-1; 9 nucleotides line up with TRBD1. The CDR3 loop spans 14 amino acids. Germline CDR1 reads ENHRY; CDR2 reads SYGVKD. With 6 bases clipped from V and 0 bases from J, the junction kept 2 bases outside the gene matches. Here the CDR3 reads CAIRDRGMNTEAFF. CDR3 nucleotide sequence: TGTGCCATCAGAGACAGGGGGATGAACACTGAAGCTTTCTTT.

The chain carries TRBV5-1 and TRBJ2-3; 10 nucleotides match TRBD2. Germline trimming cut 3 bases from V and 2 bases from J; bases unmatched to any gene: 9. Germline loops: CDR1 SGHRS, CDR2 YFSETQ. The CDR3 is made up of 17 amino acids. The DNA for the CDR3 is TGCGCCAGCAGCTCCTTCCTAGCGGGGGATATCACAGATACGCAGTATTTT. Translated, it gives CASSSFLAGDITDTQYF. Supplemented by reference TRBV5-1 and TRBJ2-3, the full variable domain reads KAGVTQTPRYLIKTRGQQVTLSCSPISGHRSVSWYQQTPGQGLQFLFEYFSETQRNKGNFPGRFSGRQFSNSRSEMNVSTLELGDSALYLCASSSFLAGDITDTQYFGPGTRLTVL.

This clonotype was detected only a few times. The rearrangement uses TRBV7-9 and TRBJ2-1; 9 nucleotides match TRBD2. This CDR3 region has 14 residues. Germline CDR1 SEHNR, CDR2 FQNEAQ (reference sequence). V was clipped by 5 bases and J by 15 bases; unmatched bases: 14. Written as DNA, the CDR3 is TGTGCCAGCAGCCCAACGGGGCTAGCGGGAACATGGTTCTTC. This sequence encodes CASSPTGLAGTWFF.

This clonotype turned up a few times. CDR3 bases: TGTGCCAGCAGTGACAGTGGGGCCTCTGGAAACACCATATATTTT. Its protein product is CASSDSGASGNTIYF. J is TRBJ1-3 and V is TRBV2; possible D gene TRBD1, 5 bases. Germline V CDR1 and CDR2: SNHLY, FYNNEI. The CDR3 length is 15 residues. The V and J ends lost 3 bases and 0 bases respectively, with 9 bases between them.

V is TRBV6-1 and J is TRBJ2-4; 7 bases line up with TRBD2. Germline loops: CDR1 MNHNS, CDR2 SASEGT. Trimming cost V 2 bases and J 7 bases; bases outside gene matches: 5. The CDR3 sequence is 14 residues long. CDR3 nucleotides: TGTGCCAGCAGTGAACTAGCGGCTATGAACATTCAGTACTTC. Translation gives CASSELAAMNIQYF.

CDR3: CASSVFENNSPLHF. In DNA form, the CDR3 reads TGTGCCAGCAGTGTATTCGAGAATAATTCACCCCTCCACTTT. The V call is TRBV6-1, the J call TRBJ1-6; D is unclear. Trimming removed 4 bases from V and 5 bases from J, with 9 bases in between. In germline, CDR1 is MNHNS, CDR2 SASEGT. The CDR3 is made up of 14 amino acids.

This clonotype was observed a few times. The chain combines TRBV12-3 or TRBV12-4 with TRBJ2-2; 12 nucleotides align to TRBD2. CDR3 size: 17 residues. The junction had 7 bases not matched to a gene; V was cut back by 5 bases and J by 3 bases. CDR3: CASSPIRLAGDTGELFF. In DNA form, the CDR3 reads TGTGCCAGCAGTCCAATCAGACTAGCGGGGGACACCGGGGAGCTGTTTTTT.

This sequence joins TRBV14 and TRBJ1-1; weak D call: TRBD1 (5 bases). CDR1 is SGHDN and CDR2 is FVKESK in the germline V gene. V lost 3 bases and J 0 bases, leaving 11 bases between the germline ends. The CDR3 consists of 15 residues. This CDR3 reads CASSQTTVLNTEAFF. The CDR3 nucleotides are TGTGCCAGCAGCCAGACGACAGTTTTGAACACTGAAGCTTTCTTT.

CDR3 region: CASTPFAGGLGEQYF. In DNA, the CDR3 is TGTGCCAGCACCCCATTTGCGGGAGGGCTGGGAGAGCAGTACTTC. The rearrangement uses TRBV7-2 and TRBJ2-7; TRBD2 matches at 9 bases. From germline, CDR1 is SGHTA and CDR2 FQGNSA. CDR3 length: 15 amino acids. V shed 7 bases, J shed 7 bases, and the junction held 14 bases outside the gene matches. The full variable domain, with the rest looked up from reference TRBV7-2 and TRBJ2-7, is GAGVSQSPSNKVTEKGKDVELRCDPISGHTALYWYRQSLGQGLEFLIYFQGNSAPDKSGLPSDRFSAERTGGSVSTLTIQRTQQEDSAVYLCASTPFAGGLGEQYFGPGTRLTVT.

This clonotype was observed a handful of times. The chain joins TRBV5-1 to TRBJ1-2; tentative D call: TRBD1 (5 bases). Germline assignment: CDR1 SGHRS and CDR2 YFSETQ. CDR3 size: 16 residues. Trimming cost V 2 bases and J 3 bases, with 17 bases left between them. CDR3: CASSFGYRGMDYGYTF. CDR3 nucleotides: TGCGCCAGCAGCTTCGGATACCGGGGGATGGACTATGGCTACACCTTC.

The CDR3 sequence is CASSQVGRRSYNEQFF. The CDR3 bases are TGTGCCAGCAGCCAAGTTGGAAGGAGATCCTACAATGAGCAGTTCTTC. This chain uses TRBV4-2 with TRBJ2-1; D is unresolved. V was clipped by 1 base and J by 1 base, with 11 bases between them. Germline assignment: CDR1 LGHNA and CDR2 YNFKEQ. The CDR3 length is 16 residues.

This clonotype showed up many times. The gene calls are TRBV5-1 and TRBJ2-3; D not resolved. Per germline, CDR1 SGHRS and CDR2 YFSETQ. Deletions cut 4 bases from V and 5 bases from J, with 8 bases between. The CDR3 totals 12 residues. CDR3 amino acids: CASSEDLDTQYF. Written as DNA, the CDR3 is TGCGCCAGCAGCGAGGACCTAGATACGCAGTATTTT. The entire variable domain, with the rest obtained from reference TRBV5-1 and TRBJ2-3, is as follows: KAGVTQTPRYLIKTRGQQVTLSCSPISGHRSVSWYQQTPGQGLQFLFEYFSETQRNKGNFPGRFSGRQFSNSRSEMNVSTLELGDSALYLCASSEDLDTQYFGPGTRLTVL.

This clonotype appeared many times. This chain connects TRBV12-3 or TRBV12-4 to TRBJ1-5; 9 nucleotides match TRBD1. The CDR3 extends over 15 amino acids. Losses at the gene ends were 6 bases for V and 1 base for J; bases not matched to a gene: 4. For the CDR3, the DNA is TGTGCCAGCAGCACCGGGACAGGGAGCAATCAGCCCCAGCATTTT. It specifies CASSTGTGSNQPQHF.

The chain carries TRBV7-8 and TRBJ2-7; the match to TRBD1 covers 8 bases. Per the germline V gene, CDR1 is SGHVS and CDR2 is FQNEAQ. V lost 8 bases to trimming and J lost 5 bases; unmatched junction nucleotides: 23. This CDR3 is built from 18 residues. The CDR3 DNA sequence: TGTGCCAGCGGGCTAAACAGAGATTGGACAGGGCGGTCTCACGAGCAGTACTTC. Translated: CASGLNRDWTGRSHEQYF.

This clonotype was seen only a few times. The gene calls are TRBV2 and TRBJ2-5; D gene ambiguous. The length of the CDR3 is 14 residues. V gave up 4 bases and J gave up 1 base, with 10 bases separating them. CDR1 is SNHLY, CDR2 FYNNEI, per germline. The CDR3 DNA reads as TGTGCCAGCAGTGCCTTGGTTACCCAAGAGACCCAGTACTTC. As protein: CASSALVTQETQYF. The whole variable domain, filled in from reference TRBV2 and TRBJ2-5, reads EPEVTQTPSHQVTQMGQEVILRCVPISNHLYFYWYRQILGQKVEFLVSFYNNEISEKSEIFDDQFSVERPDGSNFTLKIRSTKLEDSAMYFCASSALVTQETQYFGPGTRLLVL.

This clonotype came up a few times. The chain recombines TRBV12-3 or TRBV12-4 with TRBJ2-3; D uncertain. Trimming cost V 7 bases and J 4 bases, with 21 bases left between them. The CDR3 has 16 residues. Here the CDR3 reads CASTDTGHHGADTQYF. CDR3 sequence (DNA): TGTGCCAGCACCGATACTGGGCACCATGGGGCAGATACGCAGTATTTT.

This rearrangement joins TRBV2 to TRBJ2-1; TRBD2 matches at 15 bases. V was clipped by 3 bases and J by 8 bases; unmatched bases: 5. CDR3 size: 16 residues. Germline V lookup: CDR1 SNHLY, CDR2 FYNNEI. The CDR3 region is CASSDGLAGGQDEQFF. For the CDR3, the DNA is TGTGCCAGCAGTGATGGACTAGCGGGGGGGCAGGATGAGCAGTTCTTC. The whole variable domain, remainder taken from reference TRBV2 and TRBJ2-1, is EPEVTQTPSHQVTQMGQEVILRCVPISNHLYFYWYRQILGQKVEFLVSFYNNEISEKSEIFDDQFSVERPDGSNFTLKIRSTKLEDSAMYFCASSDGLAGGQDEQFFGPGTRLTVL.

This clonotype was counted only a few times. The CDR3 coding sequence is TGCAGTGCTCCTGGACAGGGGGGAACTGAAGCTTTCTTT. It encodes CSAPGQGGTEAFF. The J gene is TRBJ1-1, the V gene TRBV20-1, with 10 bases aligning to TRBD1. The germline gives CDR1 DFQATT, CDR2 SNEGSKA (reference sequence). The trim removed 5 bases at V and 5 bases at J, leaving 5 bases unmatched. The CDR3 has 13 amino acids.

The chain uses TRBV20-1 and TRBJ1-2; D is uncertain. Trimming removed 3 bases at V and 5 bases at J, with 19 bases between. The CDR3 extends over 15 amino acids. The V gene's germline CDR1 is DFQATT and CDR2 SNEGSKA (reference sequence). The CDR3, as DNA: TGCAGTGCTAGCCCCCCCGCCCGGGCCGGGTATGGCTACACCTTC. The encoded protein is CSASPPARAGYGYTF.

This clonotype has just a few counts. This chain joins TRBV20-1 and TRBJ2-2, with D unclear. Germline V gene data show CDR1 as DFQATT and CDR2 as SNEGSKA (reference sequence). V lost 2 bases, J lost 3 bases, and 13 bases lay in between. The CDR3 length is 15 residues. The CDR3 region is CSARSPDFHTGELFF. In DNA form, the CDR3 reads TGCAGTGCTAGAAGTCCGGATTTCCACACCGGGGAGCTGTTTTTT.